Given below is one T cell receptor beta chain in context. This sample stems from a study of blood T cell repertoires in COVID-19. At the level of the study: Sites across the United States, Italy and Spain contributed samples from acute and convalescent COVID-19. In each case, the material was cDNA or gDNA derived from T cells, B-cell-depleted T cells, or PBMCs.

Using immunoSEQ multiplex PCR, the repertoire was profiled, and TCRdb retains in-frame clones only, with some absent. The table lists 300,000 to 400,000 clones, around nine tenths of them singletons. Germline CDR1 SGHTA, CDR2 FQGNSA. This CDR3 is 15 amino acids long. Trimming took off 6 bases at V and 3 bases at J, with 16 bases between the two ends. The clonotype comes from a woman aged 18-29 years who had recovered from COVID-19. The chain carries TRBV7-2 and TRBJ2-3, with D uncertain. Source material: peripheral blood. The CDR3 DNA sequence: TGTGCCAGCAGTTTTAACTCGAAGTATACAGATACGCAGTATTTT. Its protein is CASSFNSKYTDTQYF.